These 19 T cell receptor beta chains originate from one sample sequenced in a study of blood T cell repertoires in COVID-19. Measured with immunoSEQ multiplex PCR; TCRdb has only the in-frame clones, and not every one. The data contain some 240,000 clones, around 84% of them seen just once; the ten biggest clones take up 1.4%. What was sequenced was peripheral blood. The receptors here all came from a middle-aged woman who had recovered from COVID-19.

The J gene is TRBJ1-3, the V gene TRBV10-3, with 7 bases that match TRBD1. J was trimmed by 0 bases and V by 8 bases; bases with no gene match: 4. This CDR3 spans 14 amino acids. CDR1 is ENHRY, CDR2 SYGVKD, per germline. CDR3 DNA sequence: TGTGCCATCGGGGACAGTTCCTCTGGAAACACCATATATTTT. It codes for CAIGDSSSGNTIYF.

The CDR3 is CASSPAGGLFTDTQYF. CDR3 nucleotide sequence: TGTGCCAGCAGCCCGGCGGGGGGGCTATTCACAGATACGCAGTATTTT. The chain is built from TRBV11-1 and TRBJ2-3, with 9 nucleotides matching TRBD2. The germline gives CDR1 SGHAT, CDR2 FQDESV (reference sequence). V was pared by 5 bases and J by 2 bases, with 8 bases of the junction left unmatched. The CDR3 consists of 16 residues. The variable domain in full, with the rest retrieved from reference TRBV11-1 and TRBJ2-3, is EAEVAQSPRYKITEKSQAVAFWCDPISGHATLYWYRQILGQGPELLVQFQDESVVDDSQLPKDRFSAERLKGVDSTLKIQPAELGDSAMYLCASSPAGGLFTDTQYFGPGTRLTVL.

J is TRBJ2-1 and V is TRBV11-3; D not resolved. V shed 2 bases and J shed 0 bases, with 11 bases lying between them. Germline V lookup: CDR1 SGHNT, CDR2 YENEEA. This CDR3 has 16 amino acids. For the CDR3, the DNA is TGTGCCAGCAGCTTATTCGGGTCCAGCTCCTACAATGAGCAGTTCTTC. Protein: CASSLFGSSSYNEQFF.

V is TRBV6-1 and J is TRBJ2-4; TRBD2 matches at 9 bases. After removal of 2 bases from V and 4 bases from J, the junction contained 15 bases not matched to a gene. CDR1 and CDR2 from the germline V gene are MNHNS and SASEGT. The CDR3 runs to 19 residues. CDR3 residues: CASSENSGSKGLAKNIQYF. In DNA form, the CDR3 reads TGTGCCAGCAGTGAAAATTCGGGTTCGAAGGGACTAGCTAAAAACATTCAGTACTTC.

The chain is built from TRBV5-1 and TRBJ2-5; TRBD2 aligns across 15 bases. Germline values: CDR1 SGHRS, CDR2 YFSETQ. The CDR3 extends over 18 amino acids. V lost 2 bases to trimming and J lost 1 base; unmatched junction nucleotides: 6. The CDR3 is CASSFGTSGGFIQETQYF. CDR3 DNA sequence: TGCGCCAGCAGCTTCGGGACTAGCGGGGGGTTTATCCAAGAGACCCAGTACTTC.

This chain connects TRBV18 to TRBJ1-2, with D possibly being TRBD1 (6 bases). Germline lookup yields CDR1 KGHSH and CDR2 LQKENI. This CDR3 comprises 13 residues. Trimming left V 5 bases short and J 8 bases short, with 15 bases between. The CDR3 loop reads CASSAGGADGYTF. The DNA of the CDR3 is TGTGCCAGCTCAGCGGGGGGGGCTGACGGCTACACCTTC.

The genes are TRBV2 and TRBJ1-2; 7 bases line up with TRBD1. V lost 7 bases to trimming and J lost 5 bases; unmatched junction nucleotides: 16. In germline, CDR1 is SNHLY, CDR2 FYNNEI. This CDR3 spans 16 amino acids. CDR3 region: CASMAPQRGGAYGYTF. As DNA, the CDR3 is TGTGCCAGCATGGCCCCGCAGCGAGGGGGCGCTTATGGCTACACCTTC.

This chain connects TRBV5-1 to TRBJ1-6, with no clear D. The CDR3 extends over 17 amino acids. The germline V gene has CDR1 SGHRS and CDR2 YFSETQ. The ends were cut back, 4 bases at V and 0 bases at J, with 14 bases in the middle. The CDR3 sequence: CASSPRVASSYNSPLHF. The CDR3 DNA reads TGCGCCAGCAGCCCCCGCGTAGCAAGCTCCTATAATTCACCCCTCCACTTT.

The chain combines TRBV20-1 with TRBJ1-5, with D maybe TRBD1 (5 bases). CDR1 is DFQATT, CDR2 SNEGSKA, per germline (reference sequence). V lost 3 bases and J 6 bases, leaving 12 bases between the germline ends. The CDR3 spans 13 residues. The CDR3 DNA reads TGCAGTGCTAGTAATGGGGGGGGTCAGCCCCAGCATTTT. Its protein is CSASNGGGQPQHF.

J is TRBJ2-3 and V is TRBV3-1 (or the pseudogene TRBV3-2); 8 nucleotides agree with TRBD2. The CDR3 contains 16 residues. After removal of 1 base from V and 6 bases from J, the junction contained 9 bases not matched to a gene. From germline, CDR1 is LGHDT and CDR2 YNNKEL (reference sequence). The CDR3 DNA sequence: TGTGCCAGCAGCCAAGTCGCTAGCGGGTGGGGGGATACGCAGTATTTT. It specifies CASSQVASGWGDTQYF.

V usage is TRBV7-9 and J usage is TRBJ2-1; 9 nucleotides match TRBD2. Germline CDR1 is SEHNR and CDR2 is FQNEAQ (reference sequence). This CDR3 spans 15 amino acids. Trimming removed 3 bases from V and 5 bases from J; junction bases left unmatched: 5. DNA for the CDR3: TGTGCCAGCAGCTTTAGCGGGGGAACACACAATGAGCAGTTCTTC. Its protein product is CASSFSGGTHNEQFF.

The chain recombines TRBV9 with TRBJ2-5, with a tentative D call TRBD2 (6 bases). Looked up from germline, CDR1 is SGDLS and CDR2 is YYNGEE. This CDR3 has 15 amino acids. V dropped 0 bases and J dropped 5 bases, with 14 bases sitting between them. CDR3 nucleotide sequence: TGTGCCAGCAGCGTAGCCGGAGGAGGGTTTGAGACCCAGTACTTC. It translates to CASSVAGGGFETQYF.

The chain recombines TRBV24-1 with TRBJ2-5, with D tentatively TRBD2 (5 bases). Trimming left V 3 bases short and J 3 bases short, with 13 bases between. The germline V gene encodes CDR1 KGHDR and CDR2 SFDVKD. The CDR3 contains 15 residues. CDR3 sequence: CATSDITGIEETQYF. CDR3 coding DNA: TGTGCCACCAGTGATATAACCGGGATAGAAGAGACCCAGTACTTC.

The J gene is TRBJ1-2, the V gene TRBV28; TRBD1 might be the D (6 bases). Trimming removed 3 bases from V and 1 base from J, with 15 bases in between. This CDR3 is 16 amino acids long. Germline lookup yields CDR1 MDHEN and CDR2 SYDVKM. In DNA, the CDR3 is TGTGCCAGCAGTTTGAATCAGGGGCGTATTAACTATGGCTACACCTTC. It codes for CASSLNQGRINYGYTF.

This chain uses TRBV7-9 with TRBJ2-3; 8 nucleotides agree with TRBD2. The V gene's germline CDR1 is SEHNR and CDR2 FQNEAQ (reference sequence). J lost 0 bases, V lost 4 bases, and 3 bases had no gene match. The CDR3 contains 15 residues. For the CDR3, the DNA is TGTGCCAGCAGCTCTTCTAGCGGGAGCACAGATACGCAGTATTTT. Amino acids: CASSSSSGSTDTQYF.

The gene calls are TRBV3-1 (or the pseudogene TRBV3-2) and TRBJ2-2; 9 nucleotides agree with TRBD1. V gave up 0 bases and J gave up 3 bases; unmatched junction bases: 8. Per the germline V gene, CDR1 is LGHDT and CDR2 is YNNKEL (reference sequence). The CDR3 contains 18 residues. The CDR3 here is CASSQDLEGQGYTGELFF. The CDR3 nucleotides read TGTGCCAGCAGCCAAGATTTAGAGGGACAGGGATACACCGGGGAGCTGTTTTTT.

The J gene is TRBJ1-5, the V gene TRBV19, with D perhaps TRBD1 (6 bases). The V end was cut by 7 bases, the J end by 2 bases, with 9 bases between. CDR1 and CDR2 from the germline V gene are LNHDA and SQIVND (reference sequence). The CDR3 extends over 13 amino acids. The CDR3 DNA reads as TGTGCCAGTAAGGACAGCGGCAATCAGCCCCAGCATTTT. It codes for CASKDSGNQPQHF.

This clone was found a few times. J is TRBJ1-2 and V is TRBV5-1; D gene uncertain. The V gene lost 4 bases and the J gene lost 7 bases, with 26 bases spanning the gap. Per germline, CDR1 SGHRS and CDR2 YFSETQ. The CDR3 totals 17 residues. The CDR3 is CASSPTGRFGEGGGYTF. Written as DNA, the CDR3 is TGCGCCAGCAGCCCCACCGGCAGGTTTGGTGAAGGAGGTGGCTACACCTTC.

The J gene is TRBJ2-7, the V gene TRBV7-2, with a weak D call TRBD2 (5 bases). V was pared by 5 bases and J by 6 bases, with 23 bases between. Germline CDR1 is SGHTA and CDR2 is FQGNSA. The CDR3 extends over 16 amino acids. The CDR3 region is CASSPASGLIGREQYF. CDR3 nucleotides: TGTGCCAGCAGCCCAGCCTCCGGACTCATCGGCCGCGAGCAGTACTTC.